These 28 T cell receptor beta chains were all obtained from the same sample, sequenced in a study of blood T cell repertoires in COVID-19 (dated by TCRdb to the early 2020s). Library preparation employed the immunoSEQ multiplex PCR assay. As stored in TCRdb, this immuneACCESS dataset retains in-frame rearrangements with V and J assigned. A fraction of the clones does not appear; measured against another copy, unresolved V genes explain less than half of the discrepancy, and the remainder lacks a known reason. The sample table contains about 350,000 clones; only one count was recorded for roughly 90% of them. Just under 4% of the sample comes from the top ten. The sequenced sample consisted of peripheral blood. All receptors derive from a woman aged 55-69 years with COVID-19, enrolled during active disease.

This chain uses TRBV3-1 (or the pseudogene TRBV3-2) with TRBJ2-7; tentative D call: TRBD1 (6 bases). The CDR3 totals 17 residues. The germline V gene encodes CDR1 LGHDT and CDR2 YNNKEL (reference sequence). The germline V and J ends were trimmed by 1 base and 2 bases, with 18 bases remaining between them. The CDR3 loop reads CASSQGLRTDYPYEQYF. CDR3 DNA sequence: TGTGCCAGCAGCCAAGGACTCAGGACAGACTACCCCTACGAGCAGTACTTC.

This clone was recorded only once. The chain uses TRBV29-1 and TRBJ1-5, with D possibly TRBD1 on 6 matching bases. Germline lookup yields CDR1 SQVTM and CDR2 ANQGSEA. With 8 bases removed from V and 0 bases from J, the gap between germline ends came to 11 bases. The length of the CDR3 is 13 residues. The CDR3 DNA reads as TGCAGCACCGGACAGTATAGCAATCAGCCCCAGCATTTT. Its protein is CSTGQYSNQPQHF. Together with reference TRBV29-1 and TRBJ1-5, the CDR3 gives the full variable domain: SAVISQKPSRDICQRGTSLTIQCQVDSQVTMMFWYRQQPGQSLTLIATANQGSEATYESGFVIDKFPISRPNLTFSTLTVSNMSPEDSSIYLCSTGQYSNQPQHFGDGTRLSIL.

The chain employs TRBV6-5 and TRBJ1-4; tentative D call: TRBD1 (5 bases). The V and J ends lost 0 bases and 8 bases respectively, with 13 bases between them. The CDR3 loop spans 15 amino acids. The germline gives CDR1 MNHEY, CDR2 SVGAGI. In DNA form, the CDR3 reads TGTGCCAGCAGTTACTCGTGGCAGGGTGAGGAAAAACTGTTTTTT. Amino acids: CASSYSWQGEEKLFF.

Written as DNA, the CDR3 is TGTGCCAGCATAGGGACAGGGGGAGGCTACACCTTC. Its translation: CASIGTGGGYTF. The chain employs TRBV2 and TRBJ1-2; 11 bases match TRBD1. Germline trimming cut 7 bases from V and 8 bases from J; bases unmatched to any gene: 3. Germline V gives CDR1 SNHLY, CDR2 FYNNEI. CDR3 size: 12 residues.

V and J are TRBV5-1 and TRBJ1-1; D is possibly TRBD1 (6 bases). With 4 bases removed from V and 1 base from J, the gap between germline ends came to 11 bases. Germline CDR1 is SGHRS and CDR2 is YFSETQ. The CDR3 sequence is 14 residues long. CDR3 protein: CASSTGTQNTEAFF. For the CDR3, the DNA is TGCGCCAGCAGCACCGGGACACAGAACACTGAAGCTTTCTTT.

This clone appeared once. The CDR3 DNA reads TGTGCCACCGATACAGGGGCCTACATGAACACTGAAGCTTTCTTT. This sequence encodes CATDTGAYMNTEAFF. The rearrangement joins TRBV15 to TRBJ1-1; 7 nucleotides align to TRBD1. Germline assignment: CDR1 LNHNV and CDR2 YYDKDF (reference sequence). V gave up 8 bases and J gave up 0 bases; unmatched junction bases: 9. This CDR3 comprises 15 residues. Using reference TRBV15 and TRBJ1-1 for the parts outside the CDR3, the full variable domain is DAMVIQNPRYQVTQFGKPVTLSCSQTLNHNVMYWYQQKSSQAPKLLFHYYDKDFNNEADTPDNFQSRRPNTSFCFLDIRSPGLGDTAMYLCATDTGAYMNTEAFFGQGTRLTVV.

The chain recombines TRBV7-9 with TRBJ1-1; unclear D gene. V lost 5 bases to trimming and J lost 1 base, with 8 bases between them. Germline values: CDR1 SEHNR, CDR2 FQNEAQ (reference sequence). CDR3 size: 13 residues. CDR3 sequence: CASSPRQNTEAFF. Here the CDR3 DNA reads TGTGCCAGCAGCCCCCGACAGAACACTGAAGCTTTCTTT.

In the case of this clone: Within the sample, other DNA sequences also encode this same CDR3. The gene calls are TRBV11-2 and TRBJ2-7, with D tentatively TRBD1 (5 bases). The CDR3 runs 16 residues. The V gene lost 5 bases and the J gene lost 5 bases, with 22 bases spanning the gap. CDR1 is SGHAT and CDR2 is FQNNGV in the germline V gene. The CDR3 DNA reads TGTGCCAGCAGCCGCCATCCCACGTCCAGGGCCCACGAGCAGTACTTC. Protein: CASSRHPTSRAHEQYF.

A note on this clone: Within the sample, other DNA sequences also encode this same CDR3. V gene TRBV5-1 combines with J gene TRBJ2-3; maybe TRBD2 (7 bases). Germline V CDR1 and CDR2: SGHRS, YFSETQ. Trimming shortened V by 0 bases and J by 1 base, and 9 bases separated the two germline ends. The CDR3 extends over 15 amino acids. The CDR3 loop is CASSLEGGRTDTQYF. As DNA, the CDR3 is TGCGCCAGCAGCTTGGAGGGGGGGCGCACAGATACGCAGTATTTT.

V is TRBV11-2 and J is TRBJ2-1; 7 bases agree with TRBD1. CDR1 and CDR2 (germline): SGHAT, FQNNGV. This CDR3 is 15 amino acids long. The ends lost 5 bases at V and 7 bases at J; junction bases unmatched: 11. In DNA form, the CDR3 reads TGTGCCAGCAGCCAAGTGAAGGGGGCTATGAATGAGCAGTTCTTC. Its protein product is CASSQVKGAMNEQFF.

This chain joins TRBV14 and TRBJ1-1; D not certain. The CDR3 is 14 amino acids. V lost 4 bases and J 2 bases, leaving 11 bases between the germline ends. In germline, CDR1 is SGHDN, CDR2 FVKESK. The CDR3 here is CASSLNRDNTEAFF. CDR3 in DNA: TGTGCCAGCAGCCTTAACAGAGACAACACTGAAGCTTTCTTT.

The chain couples TRBV5-5 to TRBJ2-1; 15 positions match TRBD2. Germline values: CDR1 SGHKS, CDR2 YYEKEE (reference sequence). CDR3 length: 17 amino acids. V dropped 0 bases and J dropped 5; count of bases not matched to a gene: 3. The CDR3 DNA follows: TGTGCCAGCAGCTTGGGGACTAGCGGGGGGGACCACAATGAGCAGTTCTTC. This encodes CASSLGTSGGDHNEQFF.

The chain combines TRBV7-9 with TRBJ1-4; D call uncertain. Germline CDR1 and CDR2: SEHNR and FQNEAQ (reference sequence). CDR3 size: 14 residues. Deletions cut 1 base from V and 0 bases from J, with 3 bases between. CDR3 nucleotide sequence: TGTGCCAGCAGCTTAGGTACAACTAATGAAAAACTGTTTTTT. Translated: CASSLGTTNEKLFF.

The chain joins TRBV4-1 to TRBJ1-1; 7 nucleotides match TRBD1. V trimming: 5 bases; J trimming: 4 bases; junction bases outside the gene matches: 13. CDR3 size: 16 residues. From germline, CDR1 is MGHRA and CDR2 YSYEKL. The CDR3 DNA is TGCGCCAGCAGCGTCCGGGACAGCTCCTTGGGCACTGAAGCTTTCTTT. Its protein is CASSVRDSSLGTEAFF.

The CDR3 spells CASSLTQNTGELFF. In DNA, the CDR3 is TGTGCCAGCAGCTTAACTCAGAACACCGGGGAGCTGTTTTTT. The chain uses TRBV7-3 and TRBJ2-2; D is ambiguous. Trimming left V 0 bases short and J 1 base short, with 3 bases between. CDR1 SGHTA and CDR2 FQGTGA come from the germline V gene. This CDR3 has 14 amino acids. The complete variable domain, with remaining parts taken from reference TRBV7-3 and TRBJ2-2, reads GAGVSQTPSNKVTEKGKYVELRCDPISGHTALYWYRQSLGQGPEFLIYFQGTGAADDSGLPNDRFFAVRPEGSVSTLKIQRTERGDSAVYLCASSLTQNTGELFFGEGSRLTVL.

The genes are TRBV30 and TRBJ2-2; TRBD1 might be the D (8 bases). Looked up from germline, CDR1 is GTSNPN and CDR2 is SVGIG (reference sequence). CDR3 length equals 15 residues. The V end lost 4 bases, the J end lost 4 bases, and 16 bases lay between the germline ends. The CDR3 spells CAWTYRGGSTGELFF. The CDR3 DNA reads TGTGCCTGGACCTACAGGGGGGGGAGCACCGGGGAGCTGTTTTTT.

This clone was observed a few times. CDR3 DNA sequence: TGTGCCAGCAGTTTAGGACAGGGAAGAGCTTTCTTT. It yields the protein CASSLGQGRAFF. V and J are TRBV28 and TRBJ1-1; TRBD1 aligns across 8 bases. The CDR3 contains 12 residues. The trim removed 2 bases at V and 10 bases at J, leaving 3 bases unmatched. CDR1 and CDR2 from the germline V gene are MDHEN and SYDVKM.

CDR3 nucleotide sequence: TGTGCCAGTAGTATAGAACAGGGGGGCTATGGCTACACCTTC. Amino acids: CASSIEQGGYGYTF. The chain uses TRBV19 and TRBJ1-2; 8 nucleotides align to TRBD1. V lost 0 bases, J lost 4 bases, and 1 base stayed unmatched. This CDR3 is built from 14 residues. Germline V CDR1 and CDR2: LNHDA, SQIVND (reference sequence).

The chain combines TRBV19 with TRBJ1-5; maybe TRBD1 (5 bases). CDR3 length: 13 amino acids. The V gene lost 8 bases and the J gene lost 5 bases, with 13 bases spanning the gap. Per the germline V gene, CDR1 is LNHDA and CDR2 is SQIVND (reference sequence). The CDR3, as DNA: TGTGCCAGTCGACAACAGGTTGATCAGCCCCAGCATTTT. It translates to CASRQQVDQPQHF.

This clone appeared a single time. The genes are TRBV12-3 or TRBV12-4 and TRBJ2-7; no clear D. The V end lost 3 bases, the J end lost 5 bases, and 5 bases lay between the germline ends. The CDR3 sequence is 11 residues long. CDR3 sequence: CASSFFHEQYF. In nucleotides, the CDR3 is TGTGCCAGCAGTTTCTTCCACGAGCAGTACTTC.

The rearrangement joins TRBV5-1 to TRBJ1-4; weak D call: TRBD1 (5 bases). Trimming cost V 0 bases and J 7 bases, with 13 bases left between them. Germline CDR1 SGHRS, CDR2 YFSETQ. CDR3 length equals 15 residues. For the CDR3, the DNA is TGCGCCAGCAGCTTGGCCCGGACAAGGGGTGAAAAACTGTTTTTT. Amino acids: CASSLARTRGEKLFF.

V is TRBV3-1 (or the pseudogene TRBV3-2) and J is TRBJ1-2, with no clear D. Trimming removed 5 bases from V and 3 bases from J, with 10 bases in between. The CDR3 totals 13 residues. Germline V gene data show CDR1 as LGHDT and CDR2 as YNNKEL (reference sequence). CDR3 sequence (DNA): TGTGCCAGCAGCTCCCGTCGTGACTATGGCTACACCTTC. It specifies CASSSRRDYGYTF.

This clone occurred once. V usage is TRBV15 and J usage is TRBJ1-5; D is unresolved. Trimming took 4 bases from V and 3 from J, leaving 13 bases between them. Germline lookup yields CDR1 LNHNV and CDR2 YYDKDF (reference sequence). This CDR3 spans 15 amino acids. The CDR3 reads CATSKWGANNQPQHF. CDR3 in DNA: TGTGCCACCAGCAAATGGGGAGCGAACAATCAGCCCCAGCATTTT.

J is TRBJ2-3 and V is TRBV5-1; D gene uncertain. The V gene lost 3 bases and the J gene lost 2 bases, with 4 bases spanning the gap. The CDR3 runs 12 residues. The V gene's germline CDR1 is SGHRS and CDR2 YFSETQ. The CDR3 region has the DNA TGCGCCAGCAGCTCAAACACAGATACGCAGTATTTT. Protein: CASSSNTDTQYF.

The chain couples TRBV27 to TRBJ2-1; TRBD2 agrees at 11 bases. Germline-derived CDR1 and CDR2 are MNHEY and SMNVEV (reference sequence). The CDR3 has 16 residues. Unmatched junction bases numbered 5, after V lost 5 bases and J lost 2 bases. The DNA of the CDR3 is TGTGCCAGCAGTCCGGGGACTAGCGGAGCCTACAATGAGCAGTTCTTC. Translated: CASSPGTSGAYNEQFF.

The sample holds a few counts of this clone. This chain connects TRBV3-1 (or the pseudogene TRBV3-2) to TRBJ1-1; D is unresolved. The length of the CDR3 is 15 residues. Deletions cut 4 bases from V and 0 bases from J, with 12 bases between. Germline CDR1 LGHDT, CDR2 YNNKEL (reference sequence). CDR3 loop: CASSPVWSVNTEAFF. DNA of the CDR3: TGTGCCAGCAGCCCCGTGTGGTCGGTGAACACTGAAGCTTTCTTT.

The chain carries TRBV7-9 and TRBJ1-4; D ambiguous. The CDR3 sequence is 18 residues long. Trimming pared 5 bases from V and 0 bases from J, leaving 19 bases between. Germline V gives CDR1 SEHNR, CDR2 FQNEAQ (reference sequence). The CDR3 protein is CASSPPGPNLATNEKLFF. The CDR3 region has the DNA TGTGCCAGCAGCCCGCCAGGCCCCAACCTTGCAACTAATGAAAAACTGTTTTTT.

This clone was counted between two and nine times. CDR3 in DNA: TGTGCCAGCAGCATCTGGACAGGGAAGTCGGATACGCAGTATTTT. As protein: CASSIWTGKSDTQYF. This chain connects TRBV5-4 to TRBJ2-3; 8 bases line up with TRBD1. CDR3 length equals 15 residues. With V trimmed by 4 bases and J by 6 bases, 10 bases remained unmatched. CDR1 is SGHNT, CDR2 YYREEE, per germline (reference sequence).